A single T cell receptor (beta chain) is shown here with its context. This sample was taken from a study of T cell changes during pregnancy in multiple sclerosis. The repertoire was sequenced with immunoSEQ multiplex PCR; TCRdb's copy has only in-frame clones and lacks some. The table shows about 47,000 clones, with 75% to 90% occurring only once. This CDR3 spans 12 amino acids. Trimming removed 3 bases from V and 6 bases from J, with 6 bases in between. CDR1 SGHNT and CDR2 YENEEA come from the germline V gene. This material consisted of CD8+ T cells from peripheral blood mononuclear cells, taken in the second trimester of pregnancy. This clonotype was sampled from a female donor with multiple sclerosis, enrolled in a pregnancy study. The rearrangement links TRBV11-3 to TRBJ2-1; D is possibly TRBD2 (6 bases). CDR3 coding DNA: TGTGCCAGCAGCTTGACTAGCAATGAGCAGTTCTTC. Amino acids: CASSLTSNEQFF.